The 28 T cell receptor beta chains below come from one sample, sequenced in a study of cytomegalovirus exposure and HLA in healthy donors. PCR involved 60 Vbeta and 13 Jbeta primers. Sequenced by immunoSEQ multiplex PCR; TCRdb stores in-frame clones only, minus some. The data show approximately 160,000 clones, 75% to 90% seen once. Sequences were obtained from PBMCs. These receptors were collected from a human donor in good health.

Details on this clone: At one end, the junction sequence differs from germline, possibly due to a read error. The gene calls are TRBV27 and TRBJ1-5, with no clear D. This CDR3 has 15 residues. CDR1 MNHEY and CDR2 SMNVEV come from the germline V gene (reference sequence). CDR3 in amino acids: CAGSATPGESQPQHF. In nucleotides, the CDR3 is TGTGCCGGCAGTGCAACACCGGGAGAGAGTCAGCCCCAGCATTTT.

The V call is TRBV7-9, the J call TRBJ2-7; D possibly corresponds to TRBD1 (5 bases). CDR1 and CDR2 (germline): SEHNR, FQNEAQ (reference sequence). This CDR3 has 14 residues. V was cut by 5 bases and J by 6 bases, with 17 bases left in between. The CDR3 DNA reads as TGTGCCAGCAGCCCCCCAGGGTCTCGATCCGAGCAGTACTTC. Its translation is CASSPPGSRSEQYF.

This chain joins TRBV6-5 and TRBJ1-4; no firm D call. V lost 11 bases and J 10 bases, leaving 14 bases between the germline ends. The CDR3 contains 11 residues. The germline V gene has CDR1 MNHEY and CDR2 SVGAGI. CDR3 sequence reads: CASSHGVKLFF. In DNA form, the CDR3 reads TGTGCCTCAAGTCACGGGGTAAAACTGTTTTTT.

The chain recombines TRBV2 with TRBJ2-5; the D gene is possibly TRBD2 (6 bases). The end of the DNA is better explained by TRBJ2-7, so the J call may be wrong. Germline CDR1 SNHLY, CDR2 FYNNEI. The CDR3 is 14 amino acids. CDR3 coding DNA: TGTGCCAGCAGTACCGGGACTGCAACCTACGAGCAGTACTTC. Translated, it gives CASSTGTATYEQYF.

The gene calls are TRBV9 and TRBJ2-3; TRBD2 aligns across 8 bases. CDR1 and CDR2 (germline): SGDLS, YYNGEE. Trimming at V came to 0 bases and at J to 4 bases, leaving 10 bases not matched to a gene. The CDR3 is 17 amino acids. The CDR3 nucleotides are TGTGCCAGCAGCGTAGCTCTGGGCGGGGGGTCGGCAGATACGCAGTATTTT. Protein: CASSVALGGGSADTQYF.

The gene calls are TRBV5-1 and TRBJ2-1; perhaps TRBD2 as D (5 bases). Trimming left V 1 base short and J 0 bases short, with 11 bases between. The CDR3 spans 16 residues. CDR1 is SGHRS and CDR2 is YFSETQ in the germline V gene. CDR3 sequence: CASSLHGESSYNEQFF. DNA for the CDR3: TGCGCCAGCAGCTTGCATGGGGAGAGCTCCTACAATGAGCAGTTCTTC. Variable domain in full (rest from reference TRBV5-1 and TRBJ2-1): KAGVTQTPRYLIKTRGQQVTLSCSPISGHRSVSWYQQTPGQGLQFLFEYFSETQRNKGNFPGRFSGRQFSNSRSEMNVSTLELGDSALYLCASSLHGESSYNEQFFGPGTRLTVL.

DNA of the CDR3: TGTGCCAGCAGCTTGGGGACAGGACCCTTGGTCTTAGTGAATGAGCAGTTCTTC. This sequence encodes CASSLGTGPLVLVNEQFF. V is TRBV5-6 and J is TRBJ2-1, with 7 bases fitting TRBD1. The V gene end was trimmed by 0 bases and the J gene end by 7 bases; junction bases not matched to a gene: 16. The CDR3 covers 18 residues. Germline CDR1 reads SGHDT; CDR2 reads YYEEEE.

The CDR3, as DNA: TGTGCCAGCAGACCTTACAGGGGGCGAGTCTACGAGCAGTACTTC. It encodes CASRPYRGRVYEQYF. The chain couples TRBV6-5 to TRBJ2-7, with TRBD1 matching 9 bases. The CDR3 covers 15 residues. The junction had 9 bases not matched to a gene; V was cut back by 6 bases and J by 3 bases. Germline V gene sequence: CDR1 MNHEY, CDR2 SVGAGI.

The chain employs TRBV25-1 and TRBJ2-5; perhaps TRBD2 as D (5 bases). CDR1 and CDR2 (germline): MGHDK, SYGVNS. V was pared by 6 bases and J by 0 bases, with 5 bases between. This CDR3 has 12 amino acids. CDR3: CASRDYQETQYF. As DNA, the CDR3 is TGTGCCAGCAGGGACTACCAAGAGACCCAGTACTTC.

The CDR3 DNA follows: TGTGCCAGCAGTTTATCGACAGGCCTCCTTAATGAAAAACTGTTTTTT. It is translated as CASSLSTGLLNEKLFF. The rearrangement links TRBV27 to TRBJ1-4, with D possibly being TRBD1 (6 bases). The CDR3 is 16 residues long. Trimming stripped 0 bases from V and 4 bases from J, with 12 bases between. Germline lookup yields CDR1 MNHEY and CDR2 SMNVEV (reference sequence). Full variable domain (rest looked up from reference TRBV27 and TRBJ1-4): EAQVTQNPRYLITVTGKKLTVTCSQNMNHEYMSWYRQDPGLGLRQIYYSMNVEVTDKGDVPEGYKVSRKEKRNFPLILESPSPNQTSLYFCASSLSTGLLNEKLFFGSGTQLSVL.

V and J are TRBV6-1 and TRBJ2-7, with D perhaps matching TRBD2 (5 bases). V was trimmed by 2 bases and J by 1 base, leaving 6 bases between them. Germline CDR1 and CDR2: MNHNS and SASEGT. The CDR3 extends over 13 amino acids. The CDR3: CASSERGSYEQYF. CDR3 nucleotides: TGTGCCAGCAGTGAACGAGGGTCCTACGAGCAGTACTTC.

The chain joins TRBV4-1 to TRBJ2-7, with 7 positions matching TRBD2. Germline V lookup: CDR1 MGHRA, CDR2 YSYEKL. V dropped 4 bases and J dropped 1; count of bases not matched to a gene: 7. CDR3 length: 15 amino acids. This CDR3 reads CASSLKGGGSYEQYF. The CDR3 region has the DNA TGCGCCAGCAGCCTCAAGGGCGGGGGTTCCTACGAGCAGTACTTC.

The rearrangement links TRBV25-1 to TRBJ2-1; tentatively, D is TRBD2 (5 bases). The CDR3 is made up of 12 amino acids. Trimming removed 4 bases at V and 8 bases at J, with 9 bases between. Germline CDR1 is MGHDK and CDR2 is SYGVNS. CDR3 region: CASSAVRDEQFF. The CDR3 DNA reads TGTGCCAGCAGTGCGGTGAGGGATGAGCAGTTCTTC.

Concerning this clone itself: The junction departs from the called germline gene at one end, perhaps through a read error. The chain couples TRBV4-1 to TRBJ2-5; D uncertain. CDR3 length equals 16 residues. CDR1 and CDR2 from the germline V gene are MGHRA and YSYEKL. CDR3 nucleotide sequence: TGCGCCAGCAGTCAAGACCTAAAGAGCCGACAAGAGACCCAGTACTTC. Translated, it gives CASSQDLKSRQETQYF.

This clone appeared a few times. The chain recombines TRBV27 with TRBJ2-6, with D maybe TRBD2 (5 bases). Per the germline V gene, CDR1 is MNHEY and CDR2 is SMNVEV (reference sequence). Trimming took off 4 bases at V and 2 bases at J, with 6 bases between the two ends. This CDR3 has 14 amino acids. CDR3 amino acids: CASSSGTGANVLTF. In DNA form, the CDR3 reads TGTGCCAGCAGTTCGGGGACTGGGGCCAACGTCCTGACTTTC.

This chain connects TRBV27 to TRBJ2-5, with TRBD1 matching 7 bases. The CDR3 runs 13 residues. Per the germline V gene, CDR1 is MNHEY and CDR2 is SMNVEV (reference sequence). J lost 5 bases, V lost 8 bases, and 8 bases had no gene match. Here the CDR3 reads CASSQGRRETQYF. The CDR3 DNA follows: TGTGCCAGCTCACAGGGGCGCCGGGAGACCCAGTACTTC.

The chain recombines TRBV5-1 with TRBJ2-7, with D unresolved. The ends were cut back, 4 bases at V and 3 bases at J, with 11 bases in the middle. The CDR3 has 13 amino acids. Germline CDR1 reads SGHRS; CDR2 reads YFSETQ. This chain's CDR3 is CASSLSPDYEQYF. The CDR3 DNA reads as TGCGCCAGCAGCCTATCCCCCGACTACGAGCAGTACTTC.

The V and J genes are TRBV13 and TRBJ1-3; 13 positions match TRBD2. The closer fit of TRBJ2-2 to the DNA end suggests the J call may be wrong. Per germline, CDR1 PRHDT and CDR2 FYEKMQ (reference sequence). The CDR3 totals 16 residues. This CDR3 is CASSSGLAGLTGELFF. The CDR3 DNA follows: TGTGCCAGCAGCTCGGGACTAGCGGGGCTCACCGGGGAGCTGTTTTTT.

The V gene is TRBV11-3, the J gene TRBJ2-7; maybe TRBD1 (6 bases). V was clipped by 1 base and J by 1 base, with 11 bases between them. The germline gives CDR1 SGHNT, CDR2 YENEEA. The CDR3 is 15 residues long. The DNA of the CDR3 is TGTGCCAGCAGCTTAGCGGGACAACTATCCTACGAGCAGTACTTC. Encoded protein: CASSLAGQLSYEQYF.

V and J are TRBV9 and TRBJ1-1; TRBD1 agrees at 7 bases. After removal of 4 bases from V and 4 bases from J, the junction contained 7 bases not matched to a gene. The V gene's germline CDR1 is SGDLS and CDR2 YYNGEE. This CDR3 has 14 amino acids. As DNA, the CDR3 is TGTGCCAGCAGCCCCGAAGGGGGCGTCACTGAAGCTTTCTTT. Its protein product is CASSPEGGVTEAFF.

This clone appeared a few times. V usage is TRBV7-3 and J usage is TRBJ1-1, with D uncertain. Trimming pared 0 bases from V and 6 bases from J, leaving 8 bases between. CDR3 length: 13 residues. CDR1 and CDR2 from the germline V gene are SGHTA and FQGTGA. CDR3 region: CASSLTRSSEAFF. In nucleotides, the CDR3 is TGTGCCAGCAGCTTAACGAGGTCATCTGAAGCTTTCTTT.

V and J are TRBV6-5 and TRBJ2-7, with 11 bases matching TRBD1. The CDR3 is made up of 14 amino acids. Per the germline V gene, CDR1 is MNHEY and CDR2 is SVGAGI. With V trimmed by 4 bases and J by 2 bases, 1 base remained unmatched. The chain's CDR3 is CASSSGQGAYEQYF. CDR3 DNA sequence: TGTGCCAGCAGTTCGGGACAGGGGGCCTACGAGCAGTACTTC.

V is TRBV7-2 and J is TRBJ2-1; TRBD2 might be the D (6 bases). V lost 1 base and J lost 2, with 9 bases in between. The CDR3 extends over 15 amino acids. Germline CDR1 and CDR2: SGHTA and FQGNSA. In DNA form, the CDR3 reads TGTGCCAGCAGCTTAGGGGGACTGGCCTACAATGAGCAGTTCTTC. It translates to CASSLGGLAYNEQFF.

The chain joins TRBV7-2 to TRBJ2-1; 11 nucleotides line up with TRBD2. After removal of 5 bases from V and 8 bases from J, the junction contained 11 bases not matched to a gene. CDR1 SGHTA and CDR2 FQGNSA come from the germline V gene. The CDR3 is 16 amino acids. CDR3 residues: CASSIGNSGGADEQFF. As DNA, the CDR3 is TGTGCCAGCAGCATAGGTAATAGCGGGGGGGCTGATGAGCAGTTCTTC.

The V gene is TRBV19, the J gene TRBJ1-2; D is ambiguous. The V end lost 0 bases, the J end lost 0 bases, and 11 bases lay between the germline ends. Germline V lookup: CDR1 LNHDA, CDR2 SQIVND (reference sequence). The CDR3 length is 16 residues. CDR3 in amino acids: CASSIDRGGPNYGYTF. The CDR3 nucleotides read TGTGCCAGTAGTATAGATCGAGGAGGGCCTAACTATGGCTACACCTTC.

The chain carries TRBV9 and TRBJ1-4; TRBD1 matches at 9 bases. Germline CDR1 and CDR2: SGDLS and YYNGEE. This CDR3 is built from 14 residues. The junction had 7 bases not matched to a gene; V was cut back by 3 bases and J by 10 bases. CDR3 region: CASSAGTGSGKLFF. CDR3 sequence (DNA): TGTGCCAGCAGCGCCGGGACAGGGAGTGGAAAACTGTTTTTT. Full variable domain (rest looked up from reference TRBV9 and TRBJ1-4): DSGVTQTPKHLITATGQRVTLRCSPRSGDLSVYWYQQSLDQGLQFLIQYYNGEERAKGNILERFSAQQFPDLHSELNLSSLELGDSALYFCASSAGTGSGKLFFGSGTQLSVL.

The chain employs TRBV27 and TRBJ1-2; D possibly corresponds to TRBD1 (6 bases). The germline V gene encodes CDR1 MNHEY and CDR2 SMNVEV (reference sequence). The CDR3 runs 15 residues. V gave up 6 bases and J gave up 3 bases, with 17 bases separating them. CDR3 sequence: CASSPTKGGYYGYTF. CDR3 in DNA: TGTGCCAGCAGCCCCACCAAGGGGGGGTACTATGGCTACACCTTC.

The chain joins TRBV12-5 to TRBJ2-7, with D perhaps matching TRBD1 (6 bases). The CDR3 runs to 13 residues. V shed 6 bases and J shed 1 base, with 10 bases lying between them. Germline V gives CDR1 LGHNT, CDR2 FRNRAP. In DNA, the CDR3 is TGTGCTAGTGGCCTTGGGACATCCTACGAGCAGTACTTC. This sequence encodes CASGLGTSYEQYF.